This T cell receptor (beta chain) was sequenced in a study of OX40 agonist ivuxolimab in advanced cancers. CDR1 and CDR2 from the germline V gene are MDHEN and SYDVKM. The trim removed 8 bases at V and 7 bases at J, leaving 12 bases unmatched. CDR3 size: 16 residues. Sequencing was performed with immunoSEQ multiplex PCR; in TCRdb, only in-frame clones are kept and a portion is missing. The sample holds tens of thousands of clones, about 89% seen once. The sample consisted of CD4+ or CD8+ T cells sorted from blood, taken in a trial of the OX40 agonist ivuxolimab. The source of this sequence is an adult with an advanced solid tumor such as melanoma, head and neck, liver or kidney cancer. This chain links TRBV28 with TRBJ2-1, with TRBD2 matching 12 bases. The CDR3 region is CASQELGLAGRNEQFF. As DNA, the CDR3 is TGTGCCAGCCAGGAACTCGGACTAGCGGGGAGGAATGAGCAGTTCTTC.